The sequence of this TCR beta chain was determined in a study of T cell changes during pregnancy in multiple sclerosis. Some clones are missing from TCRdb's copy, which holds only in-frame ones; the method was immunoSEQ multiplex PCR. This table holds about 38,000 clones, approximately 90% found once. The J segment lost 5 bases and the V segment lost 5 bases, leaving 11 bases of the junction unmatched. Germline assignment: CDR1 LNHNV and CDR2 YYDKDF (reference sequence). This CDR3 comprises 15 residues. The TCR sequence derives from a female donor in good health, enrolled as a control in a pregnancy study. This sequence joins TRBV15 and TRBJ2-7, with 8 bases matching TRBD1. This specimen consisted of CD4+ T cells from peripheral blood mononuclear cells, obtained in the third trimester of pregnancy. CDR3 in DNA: TGTGCCACCAGCCGAGGGGGCAGGGGGCTTCACGAGCAGTACTTC. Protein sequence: CATSRGGRGLHEQYF.